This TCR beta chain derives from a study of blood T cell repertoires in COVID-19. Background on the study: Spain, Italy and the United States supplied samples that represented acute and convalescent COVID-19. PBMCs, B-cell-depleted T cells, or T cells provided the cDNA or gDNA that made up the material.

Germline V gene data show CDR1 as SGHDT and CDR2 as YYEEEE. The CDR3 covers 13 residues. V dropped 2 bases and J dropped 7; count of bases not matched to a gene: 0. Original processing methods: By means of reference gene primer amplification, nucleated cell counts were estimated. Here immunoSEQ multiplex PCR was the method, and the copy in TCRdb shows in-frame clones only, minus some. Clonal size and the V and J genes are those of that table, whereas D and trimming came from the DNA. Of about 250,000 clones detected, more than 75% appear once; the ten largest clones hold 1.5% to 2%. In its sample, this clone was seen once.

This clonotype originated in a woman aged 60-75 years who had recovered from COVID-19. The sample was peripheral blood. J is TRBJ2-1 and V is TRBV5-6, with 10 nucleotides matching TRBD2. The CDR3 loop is CASSFSGGNEQFF. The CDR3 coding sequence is TGTGCCAGCAGCTTTAGCGGGGGGAATGAGCAGTTCTTC. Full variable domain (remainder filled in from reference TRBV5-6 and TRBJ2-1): DAGVTQSPTHLIKTRGQQVTLRCSPKSGHDTVSWYQQALGQGPQFIFQYYEEEERQRGNFPDRFSGHQFPNYSSELNVNALLLGDSALYLCASSFSGGNEQFFGPGTRLTVL.